The next 27 T cell receptor beta chains were all read from a single sample in a study of regulatory T cells in long-lasting Graves disease. Researchers made TCR beta libraries by using iRepertoire HTBI primers and running Arm-PCR on CDR3 regions. TCRdb passed the multiplex PCR reads through MiXCR, listing each CDR3 protein once. The sample shows 350,000 to 450,000 distinct CDR3 sequences, over 9.5% of them seen only once. The time point was: newly diagnosed GD, antithyroid drugs for less than 3 months. With RNA extracted from PBMCs as input, the TCR library was made. This sample also appeared in a second study, on T cells in Graves' hyperthyroidism and ophthalmopathy.

This material consisted of peripheral blood mononuclear cells (PBMCs), taken at new diagnosis, from a patient treated with antithyroid drugs. The source of these receptors is a woman under 30 with Graves disease.

This clonotype was recorded at least ten times. The chain recombines TRBV12-5 with TRBJ1-2; D unclear. CDR3 length: 12 residues. V lost 4 bases and J 11 bases, leaving 14 bases between the germline ends. Germline V CDR1 and CDR2: LGHNT, FRNRAP. The CDR3 nucleotides read TGTGCTAGTGGTTCCACGGTGACTTCATACACCTTC. Translation gives CASGSTVTSYTF. Drawing the rest from reference TRBV12-5 and TRBJ1-2, the complete variable domain is DARVTQTPRHKVTEMGQEVTMRCQPILGHNTVFWYRQTMMQGLELLAYFRNRAPLDDSGMPKDRFSAEMPDATLATLKIQPSEPRDSAVYFCASGSTVTSYTFGSGTRLTVV.

A word on this clonotype: This clone may be a read error of a much larger clone one base away. The V and J genes are TRBV29-1 and TRBJ1-1; D remains ambiguous. Germline CDR1 is SQVTM and CDR2 is ANQGSEA. The CDR3 is made up of 13 amino acids. V lost 6 bases, J lost 1 base, and 12 bases lay in between. Here the CDR3 reads CSVMQARNTEAFF. DNA for the CDR3: TGCAGCGTAATGCAGGCACGGAACACTGAAGCTTTCTTT.

V and J are TRBV6-1 and TRBJ1-1, with D possibly TRBD1 on 5 matching bases. The CDR3 has 13 residues. Germline loops: CDR1 MNHNS, CDR2 SASEGT. V was shortened by 4 bases and J by 0 bases, with 6 bases between the two germline ends. CDR3 sequence: CASSGDLNTEAFF. CDR3 DNA: TGTGCCAGCAGTGGGGACCTGAACACTGAAGCTTTCTTT.

This clonotype has a count of ten or more. The genes are TRBV27 and TRBJ1-5; D possibly corresponds to TRBD1 (5 bases). The germline gives CDR1 MNHEY, CDR2 SMNVEV (reference sequence). V shed 2 bases and J shed 2 bases, with 10 bases lying between them. There are 15 residues in the CDR3. This CDR3 reads CASSLRGTGNQPQHF. CDR3 DNA sequence: TGTGCCAGCAGTTTACGGGGCACAGGCAATCAGCCCCAGCATTTT.

The table lists this clonotype with many counts. The chain recombines TRBV7-6 with TRBJ2-5; a weak D match, TRBD2 (5 bases). CDR1 SGHVS and CDR2 FNYEAQ come from the germline V gene. This CDR3 is 16 amino acids long. With 2 bases removed from V and 0 bases from J, the gap between germline ends came to 13 bases. The CDR3 reads CASSLSPLADQETQYF. The CDR3 bases are TGTGCCAGCAGCTTATCGCCTCTAGCTGACCAAGAGACCCAGTACTTC.

This clonotype was observed many times. The gene calls are TRBV6-1 and TRBJ1-6; D might be TRBD1 (6 bases). The CDR3 is made up of 15 amino acids. The germline V and J ends were trimmed by 10 bases and 3 bases, with 16 bases remaining between them. The germline CDR1 and CDR2 sequences are MNHNS and SASEGT. CDR3 sequence (DNA): TGTGCCACCGTCGAACAGGGAAGCTATAATTCACCCCTCCACTTT. Protein: CATVEQGSYNSPLHF.

This clonotype came up many times. This chain links TRBV30 with TRBJ1-2; 7 nucleotides match TRBD1. CDR3 length: 13 residues. From germline, CDR1 is GTSNPN and CDR2 SVGIG (reference sequence). V shed 4 bases, J shed 8 bases, and the junction held 10 bases outside the gene matches. CDR3 DNA: TGTGCCTGGATACGGATGACAGGGAACGGCTACACCTTC. Its translation is CAWIRMTGNGYTF.

This clonotype was counted ten times or more. This chain connects TRBV6-1 to TRBJ1-5; D gene unclear. Germline values: CDR1 MNHNS, CDR2 SASEGT. The CDR3 contains 16 residues. V was clipped by 4 bases and J by 1 base, with 14 bases between them. This chain's CDR3 is CASSAWRLGSNQPQHF. As DNA, the CDR3 is TGTGCCAGCAGTGCATGGCGGTTGGGGAGCAATCAGCCCCAGCATTTT.

This clonotype was observed at least ten times. This chain uses TRBV6-9 with TRBJ2-1; a possible D gene is TRBD1 (8 bases). V was shortened by 3 bases and J by 4 bases, with 28 bases between the two germline ends. Germline CDR1 and CDR2: MNHGY and SVAAGI. The CDR3 spans 20 residues. CDR3 amino acids: CASSYWRGGPRGRQYNEQFF. In nucleotides, the CDR3 is TGTGCCAGCAGTTACTGGAGGGGGGGACCCAGGGGGCGCCAATACAATGAGCAGTTCTTC.

This clonotype has at least ten counts. V and J are TRBV24-1 and TRBJ2-2, with 7 bases aligning to TRBD2. The CDR3 covers 17 residues. Germline CDR1 KGHDR, CDR2 SFDVKD. The ends lost 3 bases at V and 4 bases at J; junction bases unmatched: 10. The CDR3 DNA follows: TGTGCCACCAGTGATCCCGGGGAGGGAACGAGCACCGGGGAGCTGTTTTTT. This codes for CATSDPGEGTSTGELFF.

In this sample, this clonotype turned up a few times. This chain connects TRBV7-9 to TRBJ1-4, with D possibly TRBD1 on 5 matching bases. Germline V gives CDR1 SEHNR, CDR2 FQNEAQ (reference sequence). The CDR3 is 14 amino acids. V shed 5 bases and J shed 5 bases, with 12 bases lying between them. CDR3 bases: TGTGCCAGCAGCCCGGGACTCAGGAATGAAAAACTGTTTTTT. This codes for CASSPGLRNEKLFF. The complete variable domain, with remaining parts taken from reference TRBV7-9 and TRBJ1-4, reads DTGVSQNPRHKITKRGQNVTFRCDPISEHNRLYWYRQTLGQGPEFLTYFQNEAQLEKSRLLSDRFSAERPKGSFSTLEIQRTEQGDSAMYLCASSPGLRNEKLFFGSGTQLSVL.

This clonotype has at least ten counts. The CDR3, as DNA: TGCAGTGCGCTAAGGGGACACGGACTCTCCTACGAGCAGTACTTC. It specifies CSALRGHGLSYEQYF. The chain joins TRBV20-1 to TRBJ2-7, with TRBD1 as a possible D gene (6 bases). Trimming cost V 6 bases and J 0 bases, with 18 bases left between them. Germline lookup yields CDR1 DFQATT and CDR2 SNEGSKA (reference sequence). The CDR3 is made up of 15 amino acids.

This chain connects TRBV4-3 to TRBJ2-2; D may be TRBD1 or TRBD2 (5 bases each). V was shortened by 6 bases and J by 4 bases, with 15 bases between the two germline ends. CDR1 is LGHNA, CDR2 YSLEER, per germline. The CDR3 sequence is 15 residues long. The CDR3 DNA is TGCGCCAGCAGGGGGGTGGGGCAGCGCACCGGGGAGCTGTTTTTT. Residues: CASRGVGQRTGELFF.

In its sample, this clonotype was seen many times. The chain links TRBV29-1 to TRBJ2-2, with 12 bases matching TRBD2. Germline loops: CDR1 SQVTM, CDR2 ANQGSEA. J gave up 6 bases and V 5 bases, and 4 bases lay outside the gene matches. This CDR3 comprises 14 residues. The CDR3 DNA reads TGCAGCGTTAAGACTAGCGGGAGCTCCGGGGAGCTGTTTTTT. It specifies CSVKTSGSSGELFF.

The sample holds many counts of this clonotype. The chain carries TRBV3-1 and TRBJ1-3; D is perhaps TRBD1 (5 bases). The CDR3 spans 15 residues. The germline gives CDR1 LGHDT, CDR2 YNNKEL (reference sequence). V shed 0 bases and J shed 3 bases, with 9 bases lying between them. Here the CDR3 DNA reads TGTGCCAGCAGCCAAGAATGGGGCTTTGGAAACACCATATATTTT. Translation: CASSQEWGFGNTIYF.

This clonotype was observed at least ten times. The genes are TRBV5-5 and TRBJ2-1, with 9 bases matching TRBD1. The CDR3 is 15 residues long. The V gene end was trimmed by 0 bases and the J gene end by 12 bases; junction bases not matched to a gene: 10. Germline CDR1 is SGHKS and CDR2 is YYEKEE (reference sequence). The CDR3 nucleotides read TGTGCCAGCAGCTTGGGGGGACAGGGTTTAGTTCGGCAGTTCTTC. Translated: CASSLGGQGLVRQFF.

This clonotype occurred many times. The V and J genes are TRBV7-2 and TRBJ2-7; the D gene is possibly TRBD1 (6 bases). The germline V gene encodes CDR1 SGHTA and CDR2 FQGNSA. V lost 1 base to trimming and J lost 5 bases, with 15 bases between them. CDR3 length equals 15 residues. In DNA, the CDR3 is TGTGCCAGCAGCTTAGTAGGGCAGGGGATCGACGAGCAGTACGTC. This gives the protein CASSLVGQGIDEQYV.

The V call is TRBV20-1, the J call TRBJ2-1; a weak D match, TRBD2 (5 bases). Germline values: CDR1 DFQATT, CDR2 SNEGSKA (reference sequence). This CDR3 has 13 residues. Trimming stripped 3 bases from V and 6 bases from J, with 12 bases between. The CDR3 coding sequence is TGCAGTGCTAGGATCCGAGGGATCAATGAGCAGTTCTTC. It specifies CSARIRGINEQFF.

This clonotype was counted at least ten times. The CDR3 is CASSDPTGVGDYGYTF. CDR3 DNA: TGTGCCAGCAGTGATCCGACAGGGGTTGGGGACTATGGCTACACCTTC. The chain joins TRBV25-1 to TRBJ1-2; 8 nucleotides agree with TRBD1. The germline V gene has CDR1 MGHDK and CDR2 SYGVNS. The CDR3 consists of 16 residues. V shed 3 bases, J shed 3 bases, and the junction held 9 bases outside the gene matches.

A few counts support this clonotype. This chain links TRBV7-6 with TRBJ2-7; 9 positions match TRBD1. Per the germline V gene, CDR1 is SGHVS and CDR2 is FNYEAQ. Unmatched junction bases numbered 6, after V lost 5 bases and J lost 4 bases. The CDR3 is made up of 14 amino acids. CDR3 sequence reads: CASSPRDRDYEQYF. The CDR3 bases are TGTGCCAGCAGCCCTAGGGACAGGGATTACGAGCAGTACTTC. Based on the CDR3 plus reference TRBV7-6 and TRBJ2-7, the full variable domain is GAGVSQSPRYKVTKRGQDVALRCDPISGHVSLYWYRQALGQGPEFLTYFNYEAQQDKSGLPNDRFSAERPEGSISTLTIQRTEQRDSAMYRCASSPRDRDYEQYFGPGTRLTVT.

This clonotype was counted many times. The chain links TRBV20-1 to TRBJ1-3; D uncertain. Looked up from germline, CDR1 is DFQATT and CDR2 is SNEGSKA (reference sequence). Trimming left V 3 bases short and J 0 bases short, with 12 bases between. CDR3 length: 15 residues. CDR3 sequence reads: CSASGETYSGNTIYF. The CDR3 nucleotides are TGCAGTGCTAGTGGGGAAACTTACTCTGGAAACACCATATATTTT.

The table lists this clonotype with many counts. The chain is built from TRBV18 and TRBJ2-4, with no clear D. The CDR3 runs to 14 residues. V was cut by 2 bases and J by 5 bases, with 10 bases left in between. Germline CDR1 and CDR2: KGHSH and LQKENI. Written as DNA, the CDR3 is TGTGCCAGCTCACCATCTGCTCTCGAAAACATTCAGTACTTC. It yields the protein CASSPSALENIQYF.

The table lists this clonotype with a few counts. V gene TRBV19 combines with J gene TRBJ2-1, with TRBD1 matching over 7 bases. Germline assignment: CDR1 LNHDA and CDR2 SQIVND (reference sequence). The CDR3 runs 16 residues. The V and J ends lost 7 bases and 0 bases, in that order; junction bases with no gene match: 9. DNA for the CDR3: TGTGCCAGTACCCCTGGACAGGCCAGCTCCTACAATGAGCAGTTCTTC. Protein product: CASTPGQASSYNEQFF.

This clonotype was picked up a small number of times. This sequence may be a read error, since a much larger clone differs from it by one base. CDR3 amino acids: CASSWGGSTEAFF. The CDR3 nucleotides read TGTGCCAGCAGCTGGGGGGGGAGCACTGAAGCTTTCTTT. This chain links TRBV11-3 with TRBJ1-1; D might be TRBD1 (5 bases). The ends were cut back, 4 bases at V and 4 bases at J, with 10 bases in the middle. Per the germline V gene, CDR1 is SGHNT and CDR2 is YENEEA. There are 13 residues in the CDR3.

This clonotype appeared many times. The chain joins TRBV10-3 to TRBJ2-7; TRBD2 matches at 7 bases. This CDR3 comprises 13 residues. Germline V CDR1 and CDR2: ENHRY, SYGVKD. After removal of 10 bases from V and 7 bases from J, the junction contained 13 bases not matched to a gene. The CDR3 sequence: CASSPSGMGEQYF. The CDR3 nucleotides read TGTGCCAGTAGCCCCAGCGGGATGGGGGAGCAGTACTTC.

The table lists this clonotype with a few counts. Sequence at one end of the junction differs from germline and may be a read error. The genes are TRBV4-3 and TRBJ2-5; perhaps TRBD1 as D (5 bases). The CDR3 runs to 15 residues. Germline V lookup: CDR1 LGHNA, CDR2 YSLEER. The CDR3 bases are TGCGCCGGCAGCCCCTATACAGGCTTTCAAGAGACCCAGTACTTC. This translates into CAGSPYTGFQETQYF.

At least ten counts were recorded for this clonotype. The chain couples TRBV7-9 to TRBJ2-3; D gene uncertain. CDR1 and CDR2 (germline): SEHNR, FQNEAQ (reference sequence). The CDR3 length is 15 residues. Trimming removed 5 bases from V and 1 base from J, with 13 bases in between. The CDR3 sequence is CASSPPQDRTDTQYF. The DNA for the CDR3 is TGTGCCAGCAGCCCCCCGCAGGATCGCACAGATACGCAGTATTTT.